This entry is about one TCR beta chain. Its cognate antigen is unknown. The data stem from a study of blood T cells in healthy people across ages. Findings and limits, study-wide: A conclusive naive versus antigen-experienced comparison was prevented by the unsorted PBMCs. Shifts in expanded clonotypes may have been confounded by donor CMV status, which was unknown.

The CDR3 is made up of 17 amino acids. Looked up from germline, CDR1 is SGHRS and CDR2 is YFSETQ. V was pared by 4 bases and J by 0 bases, with 14 bases between. PCR was performed a second time for 7 to 11 cycles using a sample-barcoded 5' primer and a J-beta primer mix. TCRdb analysed the 5' RACE reads with MiXCR anew, one entry per CDR3 protein. The sample consists of 1.8 million or so distinct CDR3 sequences, about 39% of them appearing once. This sequence was found in a human donor in good health. V is TRBV5-1 and J is TRBJ2-6, with D possibly matching TRBD1 (6 bases). Sequenced input: blood. CDR3: CASSPIDRTSGANVLTF. In DNA, the CDR3 is TGCGCCAGCAGCCCTATTGACAGGACCTCTGGGGCCAACGTCCTGACTTTC.